The rows below give T cell receptor beta chains drawn from one sample of a study of T cells after yellow fever vaccination. TCRdb called the 5' RACE reads again in MiXCR, with one record for every CDR3 protein. The sample lists 310,000 or so distinct CDR3 sequences, roughly 6.8% occurring once. This sample comprised PBMCs, obtained approximately 47 days after the first yellow fever vaccination. These receptor sequences come from a man between 18 and 35 years old who received the YFV17D yellow fever vaccine. The CDR3 runs from the conserved cysteine through the conserved F or W. A D gene is named only where the DNA matches it firmly. Some rows mark clone size as missing; the rest say once, few, many or name a class of expanded clone.

CDR3nt: TGTGCCTGGAGTGTGGGGGACTCGAATGAAAAACTGTTTTTT
CDR3aa: CAWSVGDSNEKLFF
d_gene: NA
j_gene: TRBJ1-4
abundance: few
v_gene: TRBV30

CDR3nt: TGTGCCAGTAGTATAGTTCCTAGCGGGGTCCACAATGAGCAGTTCTTC
CDR3aa: CASSIVPSGVHNEQFF
d_gene: TRBD2
j_gene: TRBJ2-1
abundance: NA
v_gene: TRBV19

CDR3nt: TGTGCCAGCAGTGGGACAGTCGAAACCTCTGGGGCCAACGTCCTGACTTTC
CDR3aa: CASSGTVETSGANVLTF
d_gene: TRBD1
j_gene: TRBJ2-6
abundance: NA
v_gene: TRBV12-3/TRBV12-4

CDR3nt: TGTGCCAGCTCATCGACAGGGGCGGAGACCCAGTACTTC
CDR3aa: CASSSTGAETQYF
d_gene: TRBD1
j_gene: TRBJ2-5
abundance: NA
v_gene: TRBV18

CDR3nt: TGTGCCAGCAGTTTATCAGGGGGATCCTACAATGAGCAGTTCTTC
CDR3aa: CASSLSGGSYNEQFF
d_gene: TRBD1
j_gene: TRBJ2-1
abundance: many
v_gene: TRBV28

CDR3nt: TGCAGTGCCCCTCTAGACTACAATGAGCAGTTCTTC
CDR3aa: CSAPLDYNEQFF
d_gene: NA
j_gene: TRBJ2-1
abundance: NA
v_gene: TRBV20-1

CDR3nt: TGTGCCACCAGGGGCGGACTAGACTATGGCTACACCTTC
CDR3aa: CATRGGLDYGYTF
d_gene: NA
j_gene: TRBJ1-2
abundance: many
v_gene: TRBV10-3

CDR3nt: TGTGCCAGCTCTCCGTACAAGGAGGGGGAACAAGAGACCCAGTACTTC
CDR3aa: CASSPYKEGEQETQYF
d_gene: NA
j_gene: TRBJ2-5
abundance: many
v_gene: TRBV18

CDR3nt: TGTGCCAGCAGCCTGGGACTGCGGCTGGGCTACAATGAGCAGTTCTTC
CDR3aa: CASSLGLRLGYNEQFF
d_gene: NA
j_gene: TRBJ2-1
abundance: NA
v_gene: TRBV5-6

CDR3nt: TGTGCCAGTAGTAATTCGGGAAATGAAAAACTGTTTTTT
CDR3aa: CASSNSGNEKLFF
d_gene: NA
j_gene: TRBJ1-4
abundance: NA
v_gene: TRBV19

CDR3nt: TGTGCCAGCAGTCCTAATAGTTACAGCTATAGCAATCAGCCCCAGCATTTT
CDR3aa: CASSPNSYSYSNQPQHF
d_gene: NA
j_gene: TRBJ1-5
abundance: few
v_gene: TRBV7-2

CDR3nt: TGCGCCAGCAGCCAGTCCCAAGAGGTCCGGGAGACCCAGTACTTC
CDR3aa: CASSQSQEVRETQYF
d_gene: NA
j_gene: TRBJ2-5
abundance: few
v_gene: TRBV5-1

CDR3nt: TGTGCCAGCAGCTTAGTCTGGGACACTGAAGCTTTCTTT
CDR3aa: CASSLVWDTEAFF
d_gene: NA
j_gene: TRBJ1-1
abundance: many
v_gene: TRBV7-2

CDR3nt: TGTGCCATTACGGACGGTAGCACAGATACGCAGTATTTT
CDR3aa: CAITDGSTDTQYF
d_gene: NA
j_gene: TRBJ2-3
abundance: few
v_gene: TRBV19

CDR3nt: TGTGCCAGCAGCCATTCGGCGGGGGGGAGCACAGATACGCAGTATTTT
CDR3aa: CASSHSAGGSTDTQYF
d_gene: TRBD2
j_gene: TRBJ2-3
abundance: few
v_gene: TRBV12-3/TRBV12-4

CDR3nt: TGCAGTGCCAGGACTCTGTACCAAGAGACCCAGTACTTC
CDR3aa: CSARTLYQETQYF
d_gene: NA
j_gene: TRBJ2-5
abundance: few
v_gene: TRBV20-1

CDR3nt: TGTGCCAGCAGCTTAGACGTTTGGTCAAGGGGCCACGAGCAGTACTTC
CDR3aa: CASSLDVWSRGHEQYF
d_gene: NA
j_gene: TRBJ2-7
abundance: few
v_gene: TRBV11-2

CDR3nt: TGTGCCAGCAGCCCACTAGCGGGGGGGCTGGTGACCCAGTACTTC
CDR3aa: CASSPLAGGLVTQYF
d_gene: TRBD2
j_gene: TRBJ2-5
abundance: few
v_gene: TRBV12-3/TRBV12-4

CDR3nt: TGTGCCAGCAGTTTGGTTTGGAGGGGGCAGGCTGGGGAGCTGTTTTTT
CDR3aa: CASSLVWRGQAGELFF
d_gene: NA
j_gene: TRBJ2-2
abundance: NA
v_gene: TRBV12-3/TRBV12-4

CDR3nt: TGCGCCAGCAGCTTAGCGGGGGGACCTCAAGAGACCCAGTACTTC
CDR3aa: CASSLAGGPQETQYF
d_gene: TRBD2
j_gene: TRBJ2-5
abundance: NA
v_gene: TRBV5-1

CDR3nt: TGTGCCAGCAGCTTGTGGGGGGGGCTCTATGGCTACACCTTC
CDR3aa: CASSLWGGLYGYTF
d_gene: NA
j_gene: TRBJ1-2
abundance: few
v_gene: TRBV5-5

CDR3nt: TGCGCCAGCAGCATCAAGGCGGGGGTGCCACAAGAGACCCAGTACTTC
CDR3aa: CASSIKAGVPQETQYF
d_gene: TRBD2
j_gene: TRBJ2-5
abundance: many
v_gene: TRBV4-1

CDR3nt: TGTGCCAGCAGTTACGCTAGCGGGGGGCAAAAAGAGACCCAGTACTTC
CDR3aa: CASSYASGGQKETQYF
d_gene: TRBD2
j_gene: TRBJ2-5
abundance: many
v_gene: TRBV6-5

CDR3nt: TGCGCCAGCAGACTTACTCGCGCCGCGAACACTGAAGCTTTCTTT
CDR3aa: CASRLTRAANTEAFF
d_gene: NA
j_gene: TRBJ1-1
abundance: NA
v_gene: TRBV5-1

CDR3nt: TGCGCCAGCAGCTTCGTAGCGGGGGGCACAGATACGCAGTATTTT
CDR3aa: CASSFVAGGTDTQYF
d_gene: TRBD2
j_gene: TRBJ2-3
abundance: many
v_gene: TRBV5-1

CDR3nt: TGTGCCAGCCTCCGCGGGGGGCTACAAGAGACCCAGTACTTC
CDR3aa: CASLRGGLQETQYF
d_gene: TRBD2
j_gene: TRBJ2-5
abundance: few
v_gene: TRBV7-9

CDR3nt: TGTGCCAGCAGCTCGCCGAGTGAGGGGGAGACCCAGTACTTC
CDR3aa: CASSSPSEGETQYF
d_gene: NA
j_gene: TRBJ2-5
abundance: NA
v_gene: TRBV5-4

CDR3nt: TGCGCCAGCAGCCACGGACGACCGTACGAGCAGTACTTC
CDR3aa: CASSHGRPYEQYF
d_gene: NA
j_gene: TRBJ2-7
abundance: many
v_gene: TRBV4-1

CDR3nt: TGTGCCATCCGGTCTTTAGCGGGGGGGTATACGCAGTATTTT
CDR3aa: CAIRSLAGGYTQYF
d_gene: TRBD2
j_gene: TRBJ2-3
abundance: NA
v_gene: TRBV5-4

CDR3nt: TGTGCCATCAGCCCTGGGCCCCTCTGCGGGGAGCTGTTTTTT
CDR3aa: CAISPGPLCGELFF
d_gene: NA
j_gene: TRBJ2-2
abundance: once
v_gene: TRBV7-9

CDR3nt: TGTGCCAGCAGCCAAACTAGCGGGTTGAGCTCCTACAATGAGCAGTTCTTC
CDR3aa: CASSQTSGLSSYNEQFF
d_gene: TRBD2
j_gene: TRBJ2-1
abundance: few
v_gene: TRBV3-1

CDR3nt: TGTGCCAGCCAAAAGGAGGGACAGTTCCAAGAGACCCAGTACTTC
CDR3aa: CASQKEGQFQETQYF
d_gene: NA
j_gene: TRBJ2-5
abundance: NA
v_gene: TRBV6-2/TRBV6-3

CDR3nt: TGTGCCAGCAGCTTCACAAAAGAGACCCAGTACTTC
CDR3aa: CASSFTKETQYF
d_gene: NA
j_gene: TRBJ2-5
abundance: many
v_gene: TRBV11-2

CDR3nt: TGCGCCAGCAGCTTGGAAACAGAGCGAGCGGGAGATACGCAGTATTTT
CDR3aa: CASSLETERAGDTQYF
d_gene: NA
j_gene: TRBJ2-3
abundance: NA
v_gene: TRBV5-1

CDR3nt: TGTGCCAGCACCTTCGAGCAGGGCTGGACTGAAGCTTTCTTT
CDR3aa: CASTFEQGWTEAFF
d_gene: NA
j_gene: TRBJ1-1
abundance: few
v_gene: TRBV6-2/TRBV6-3

CDR3nt: TGTGCCACCAGCAGAGATCAAAGTGCTGTCTATGGCTACACCTTC
CDR3aa: CATSRDQSAVYGYTF
d_gene: NA
j_gene: TRBJ1-2
abundance: few
v_gene: TRBV15

CDR3nt: TGTGCCAGCAGCTTAACTTTGGGTTTAGCCAAAAACATTCAGTACTTC
CDR3aa: CASSLTLGLAKNIQYF
d_gene: NA
j_gene: TRBJ2-4
abundance: many
v_gene: TRBV7-9

CDR3nt: TGTGCCAGCAGCCTGCATACAGGGTCTTCCTACGAGCAGTACTTC
CDR3aa: CASSLHTGSSYEQYF
d_gene: NA
j_gene: TRBJ2-7
abundance: many
v_gene: TRBV7-2

CDR3nt: TGTGCCGGACAGGGAGACCACAATGAGCAGTTCTTC
CDR3aa: CAGQGDHNEQFF
d_gene: TRBD1
j_gene: TRBJ2-1
abundance: NA
v_gene: TRBV7-8

CDR3nt: TGTGCCATCAGTGAGTGGGGACAGGGGTCCTACGAGCAGTACTTC
CDR3aa: CAISEWGQGSYEQYF
d_gene: TRBD1
j_gene: TRBJ2-7
abundance: NA
v_gene: TRBV10-3

CDR3nt: TGCAGTGCTAGCGAGGGACTATCTTTCGAGCAGTACTTC
CDR3aa: CSASEGLSFEQYF
d_gene: TRBD2
j_gene: TRBJ2-7
abundance: NA
v_gene: TRBV20-1

CDR3nt: TGCGCCAGCAGCCAATTGACAGGGGGAGGTGAGCAGTTCTTC
CDR3aa: CASSQLTGGGEQFF
d_gene: TRBD1
j_gene: TRBJ2-1
abundance: few
v_gene: TRBV4-3

CDR3nt: TGTGCCAGCAGTTTGGTGGGGGGGGCTAACTATGGCTACACCTTC
CDR3aa: CASSLVGGANYGYTF
d_gene: NA
j_gene: TRBJ1-2
abundance: many
v_gene: TRBV12-3/TRBV12-4

CDR3nt: TGCAGCGTTGAATCTGGGACTAGCGGGGGTACCCTATACTTC
CDR3aa: CSVESGTSGGTLYF
d_gene: TRBD2
j_gene: TRBJ2-4
abundance: few
v_gene: TRBV29-1

CDR3nt: TGTGCCAGCAGTGAAGGTAATTTTGACAATGAGCAGTTCTTC
CDR3aa: CASSEGNFDNEQFF
d_gene: NA
j_gene: TRBJ2-1
abundance: few
v_gene: TRBV6-1

CDR3nt: TGCGCCAGCAACGGACAAGGACAAGAGACCCAGTACTTC
CDR3aa: CASNGQGQETQYF
d_gene: NA
j_gene: TRBJ2-5
abundance: few
v_gene: TRBV5-1

CDR3nt: TGCAGCGTTGAAGTCGGGGGCATGAACACTGAAGCTTTCTTT
CDR3aa: CSVEVGGMNTEAFF
d_gene: NA
j_gene: TRBJ1-1
abundance: few
v_gene: TRBV29-1

CDR3nt: TGTGCCAGCAGACTAGCGGGGATCGGGGACTACAATGAGCAGTTCTTC
CDR3aa: CASRLAGIGDYNEQFF
d_gene: TRBD2
j_gene: TRBJ2-1
abundance: many
v_gene: TRBV7-9

CDR3nt: TGTGCCAGCACCACCATAGTGGGGGGTATCGGGGAGCTGTTTTTT
CDR3aa: CASTTIVGGIGELFF
d_gene: NA
j_gene: TRBJ2-2
abundance: few
v_gene: TRBV7-6

CDR3nt: TGTGCCAGCAGCTTAGGCAGGGCCGGGAATTCACCCCTCCACTTT
CDR3aa: CASSLGRAGNSPLHF
d_gene: NA
j_gene: TRBJ1-6
abundance: many
v_gene: TRBV7-2